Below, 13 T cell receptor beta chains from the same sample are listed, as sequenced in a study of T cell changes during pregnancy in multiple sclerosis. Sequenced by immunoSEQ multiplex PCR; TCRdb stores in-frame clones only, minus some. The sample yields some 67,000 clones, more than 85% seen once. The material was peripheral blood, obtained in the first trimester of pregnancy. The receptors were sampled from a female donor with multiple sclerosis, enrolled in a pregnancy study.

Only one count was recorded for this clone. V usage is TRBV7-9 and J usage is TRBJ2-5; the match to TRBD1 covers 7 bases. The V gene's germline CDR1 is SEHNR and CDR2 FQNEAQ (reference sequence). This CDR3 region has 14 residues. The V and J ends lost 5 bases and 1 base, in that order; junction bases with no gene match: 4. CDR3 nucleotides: TGTGCCAGCAGCGTCGGGACAGTCCAAGAGACCCAGTACTTC. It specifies CASSVGTVQETQYF.

The CDR3 region is CASSPRDRPTNYGYTF. CDR3 sequence (DNA): TGTGCCAGCTCACCCCGGGACAGGCCTACTAACTATGGCTACACCTTC. This chain links TRBV18 with TRBJ1-2, with 8 bases aligning to TRBD1. CDR1 and CDR2 (germline): KGHSH, LQKENI. The junction had 6 bases not matched to a gene; V was cut back by 3 bases and J by 0 bases. The CDR3 sequence is 16 residues long.

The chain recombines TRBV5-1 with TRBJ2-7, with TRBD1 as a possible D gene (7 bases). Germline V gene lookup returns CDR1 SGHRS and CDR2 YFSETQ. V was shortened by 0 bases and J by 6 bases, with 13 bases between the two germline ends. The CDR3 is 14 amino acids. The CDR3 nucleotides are TGCGCCAGCAGCTTGGGGCAGGGGGGACGCGAGCAGTACTTC. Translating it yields CASSLGQGGREQYF.

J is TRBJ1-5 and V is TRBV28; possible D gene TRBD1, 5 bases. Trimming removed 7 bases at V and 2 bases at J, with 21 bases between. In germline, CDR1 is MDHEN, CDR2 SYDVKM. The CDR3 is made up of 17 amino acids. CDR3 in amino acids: CASIRGSVLSGNQPQHF. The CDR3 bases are TGTGCCAGCATAAGGGGCTCGGTCCTATCGGGCAATCAGCCCCAGCATTTT.

CDR3 DNA: TGTGCCAGCAGTTCTCCTGCAACTAATGAAAAACTGTTTTTT. Amino acids: CASSSPATNEKLFF. This chain joins TRBV6-5 and TRBJ1-4; D is unresolved. Trimming took off 4 bases at V and 0 bases at J, with 6 bases between the two ends. Germline V gene data show CDR1 as MNHEY and CDR2 as SVGAGI. The CDR3 has 14 amino acids.

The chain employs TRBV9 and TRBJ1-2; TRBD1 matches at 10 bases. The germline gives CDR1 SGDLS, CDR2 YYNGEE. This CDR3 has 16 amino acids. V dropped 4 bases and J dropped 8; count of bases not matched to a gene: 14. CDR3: CASSHGKGQGMGGYTF. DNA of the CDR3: TGTGCCAGCAGCCATGGGAAGGGACAGGGGATGGGGGGCTACACCTTC.

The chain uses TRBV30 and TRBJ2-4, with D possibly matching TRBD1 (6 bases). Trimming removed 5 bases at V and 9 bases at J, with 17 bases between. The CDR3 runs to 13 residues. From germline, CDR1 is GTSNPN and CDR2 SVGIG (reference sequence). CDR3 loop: CAWANLEGGIQYF. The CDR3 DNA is TGTGCCTGGGCTAACCTCGAAGGGGGCATTCAGTACTTC.

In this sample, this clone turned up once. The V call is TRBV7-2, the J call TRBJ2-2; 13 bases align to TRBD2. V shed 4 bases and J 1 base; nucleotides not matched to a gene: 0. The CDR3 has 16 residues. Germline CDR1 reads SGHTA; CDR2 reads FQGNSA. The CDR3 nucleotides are TGTGCCAGCAGCTGGACTAGCGGGGGGAACACCGGGGAGCTGTTTTTT. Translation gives CASSWTSGGNTGELFF.

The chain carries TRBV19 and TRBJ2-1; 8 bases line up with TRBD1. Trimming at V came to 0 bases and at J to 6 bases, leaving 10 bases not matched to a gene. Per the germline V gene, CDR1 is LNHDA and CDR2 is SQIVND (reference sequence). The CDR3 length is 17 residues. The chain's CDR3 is CASSIDRGPPLGNEQFF. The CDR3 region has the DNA TGTGCCAGTAGTATAGACAGGGGGCCTCCCTTAGGCAATGAGCAGTTCTTC.

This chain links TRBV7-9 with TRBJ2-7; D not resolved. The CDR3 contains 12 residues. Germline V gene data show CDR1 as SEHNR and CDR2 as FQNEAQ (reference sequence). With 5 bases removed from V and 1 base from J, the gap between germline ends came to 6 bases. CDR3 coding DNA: TGTGCCAGCAGCCCTAAGTCCTACGAGCAGTACTTC. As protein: CASSPKSYEQYF.

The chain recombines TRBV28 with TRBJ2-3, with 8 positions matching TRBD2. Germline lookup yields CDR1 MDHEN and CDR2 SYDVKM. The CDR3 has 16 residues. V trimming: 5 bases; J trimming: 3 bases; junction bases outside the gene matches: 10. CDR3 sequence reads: CASSPPLAGGTDTQYF. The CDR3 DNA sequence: TGTGCCAGCAGTCCCCCCCTAGCGGGTGGGACAGATACGCAGTATTTT.

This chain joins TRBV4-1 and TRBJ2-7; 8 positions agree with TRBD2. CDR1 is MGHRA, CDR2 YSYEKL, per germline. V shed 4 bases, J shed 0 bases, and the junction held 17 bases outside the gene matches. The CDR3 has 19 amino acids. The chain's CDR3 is CASSRLDLAGGTHSYEQYF. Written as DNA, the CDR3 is TGCGCCAGCAGCCGACTCGATCTTGCGGGAGGTACACACTCCTACGAGCAGTACTTC.

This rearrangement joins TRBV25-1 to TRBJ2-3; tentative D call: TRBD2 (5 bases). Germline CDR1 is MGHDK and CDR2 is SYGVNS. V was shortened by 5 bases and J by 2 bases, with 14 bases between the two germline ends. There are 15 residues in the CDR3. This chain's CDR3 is CASSRYSGNTDTQYF. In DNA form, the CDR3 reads TGTGCCAGCAGTAGGTACAGCGGAAACACAGATACGCAGTATTTT.